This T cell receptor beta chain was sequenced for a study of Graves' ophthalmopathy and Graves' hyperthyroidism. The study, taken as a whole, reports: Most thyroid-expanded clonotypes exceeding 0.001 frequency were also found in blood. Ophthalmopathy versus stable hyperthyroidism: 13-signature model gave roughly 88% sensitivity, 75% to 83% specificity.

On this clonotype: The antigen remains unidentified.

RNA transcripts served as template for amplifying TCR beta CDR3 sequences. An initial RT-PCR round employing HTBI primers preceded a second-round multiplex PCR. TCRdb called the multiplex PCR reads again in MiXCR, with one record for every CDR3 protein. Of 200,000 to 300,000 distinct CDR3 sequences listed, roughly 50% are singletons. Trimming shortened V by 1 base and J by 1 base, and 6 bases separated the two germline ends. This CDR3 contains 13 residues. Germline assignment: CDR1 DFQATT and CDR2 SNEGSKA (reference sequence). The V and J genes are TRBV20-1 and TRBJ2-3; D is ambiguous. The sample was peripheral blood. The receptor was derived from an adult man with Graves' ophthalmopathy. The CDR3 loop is CSARGMGTDTQYF. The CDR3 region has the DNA TGCAGTGCTAGAGGGATGGGCACAGATACGCAGTATTTT.